This T cell receptor beta chain emerged from a study of OX40 agonist ivuxolimab in advanced cancers. This clone was recorded a few times. Its antigen is unknown. General study findings and limits: There was clonal expansion of CD4+ and CD8+ blood T cells by week 6 at 0.1 to 3.0 mg/kg. CD8+ T cells (on average) carried more expanded clones than CD4+ T cells. Low levels of normalized T-cell clonal expansion also appeared in some nonresponders.

The protocol was immunoSEQ multiplex PCR, while the TCRdb copy is restricted to in-frame clones and leaves out a portion. The data contain some 67,000 clones, around nine tenths of them seen just once; the ten biggest clones take up roughly 0.29%. Per germline, CDR1 SGHTA and CDR2 FQGTGA. V lost 5 bases, J lost 5 bases, and 16 bases lay in between. CDR3 length: 15 residues. This TCR came from an adult with an advanced solid tumor such as melanoma, head and neck, liver or kidney cancer. The rearrangement links TRBV7-3 to TRBJ2-1; TRBD1 or TRBD2 may be the D gene (5 bases each). The sample consisted of CD4+ or CD8+ T cells sorted from blood, taken in a trial of the OX40 agonist ivuxolimab. The CDR3 sequence is CASSLGTSPNNEQFF. CDR3 DNA: TGTGCCAGCAGCCTCGGGACCTCTCCGAACAATGAGCAGTTCTTC.